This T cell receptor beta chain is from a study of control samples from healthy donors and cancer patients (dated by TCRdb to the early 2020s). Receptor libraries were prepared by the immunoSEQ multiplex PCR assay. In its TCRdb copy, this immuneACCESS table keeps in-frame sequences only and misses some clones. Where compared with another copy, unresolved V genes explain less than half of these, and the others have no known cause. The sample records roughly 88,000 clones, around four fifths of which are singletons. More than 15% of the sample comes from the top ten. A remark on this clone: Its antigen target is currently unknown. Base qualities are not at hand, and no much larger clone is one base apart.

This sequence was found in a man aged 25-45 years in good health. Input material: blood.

The DNA is TGTGCCAGCAGTCTCCTAGGGGGCTACGAGCAGTACTTC. It translates as CASSLLGGYEQYF. The chain joins TRBV27 to TRBJ2-7; matching of 6 bases hints at TRBD1 as the D gene. The germline V gene (reference sequence) provides CDR1 MNHEY and CDR2 SMNVEV. The CDR3 holds 13 amino acids from the cysteine to the phenylalanine. The retained sequence is limited to the CDR3, 39 bases, with the frame set at the first base. V is reduced by 5 bases and J by 3 bases, leaving a spacing of 11 bases between them.